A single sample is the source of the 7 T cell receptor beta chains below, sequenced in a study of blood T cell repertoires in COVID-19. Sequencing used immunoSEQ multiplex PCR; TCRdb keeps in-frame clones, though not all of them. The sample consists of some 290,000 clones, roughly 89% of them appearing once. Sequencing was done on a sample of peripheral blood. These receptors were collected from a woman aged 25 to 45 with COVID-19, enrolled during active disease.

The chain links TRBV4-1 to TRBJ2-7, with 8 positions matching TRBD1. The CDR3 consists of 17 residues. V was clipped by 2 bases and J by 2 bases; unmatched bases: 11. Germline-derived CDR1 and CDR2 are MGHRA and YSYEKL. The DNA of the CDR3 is TGCGCCAGCAGCCAACCCCGGACAGGGCGTTCAACCTACGAGCAGTACTTC. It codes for CASSQPRTGRSTYEQYF.

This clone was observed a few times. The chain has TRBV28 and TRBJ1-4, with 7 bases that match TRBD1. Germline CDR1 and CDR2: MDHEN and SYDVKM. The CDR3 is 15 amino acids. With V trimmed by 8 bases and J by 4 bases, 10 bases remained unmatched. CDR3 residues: CASRSGGGFNEKLFF. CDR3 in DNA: TGTGCCAGCCGCTCGGGAGGGGGCTTTAATGAAAAACTGTTTTTT.

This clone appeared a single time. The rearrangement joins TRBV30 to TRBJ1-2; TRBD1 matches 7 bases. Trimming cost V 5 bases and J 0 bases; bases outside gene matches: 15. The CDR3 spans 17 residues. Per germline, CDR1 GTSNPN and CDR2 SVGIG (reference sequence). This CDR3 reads CAWGLLGQRKANYGYTF. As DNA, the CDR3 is TGTGCCTGGGGACTTTTGGGACAGCGAAAAGCTAACTATGGCTACACCTTC.

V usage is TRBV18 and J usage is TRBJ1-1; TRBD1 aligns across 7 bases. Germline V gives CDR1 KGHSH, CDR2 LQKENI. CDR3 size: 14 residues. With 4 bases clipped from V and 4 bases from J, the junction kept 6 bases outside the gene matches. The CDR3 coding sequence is TGTGCCAGCTCACAGGGCAACAGGGGCACTGAAGCTTTCTTT. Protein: CASSQGNRGTEAFF.

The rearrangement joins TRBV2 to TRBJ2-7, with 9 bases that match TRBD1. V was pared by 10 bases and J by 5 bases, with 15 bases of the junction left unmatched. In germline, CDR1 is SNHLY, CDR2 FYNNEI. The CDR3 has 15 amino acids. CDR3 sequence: CATAKAGTGSNEQYF. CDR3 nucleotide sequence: TGTGCCACCGCCAAGGCCGGGACAGGGTCCAACGAGCAGTACTTC.

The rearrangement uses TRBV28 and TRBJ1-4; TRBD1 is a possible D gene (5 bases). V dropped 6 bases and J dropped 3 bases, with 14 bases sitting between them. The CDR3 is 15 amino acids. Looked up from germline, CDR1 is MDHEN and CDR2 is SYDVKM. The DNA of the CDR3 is TGTGCCAGCAGCACTCGGGGGGTCCCTAATGAAAAACTGTTTTTT. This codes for CASSTRGVPNEKLFF.

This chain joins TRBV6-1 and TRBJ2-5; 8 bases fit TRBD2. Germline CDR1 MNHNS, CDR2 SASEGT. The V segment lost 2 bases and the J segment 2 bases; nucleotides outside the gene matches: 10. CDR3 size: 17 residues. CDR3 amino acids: CASSEWGLAGVQETQYF. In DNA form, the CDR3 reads TGTGCCAGCAGTGAATGGGGTCTAGCGGGTGTTCAAGAGACCCAGTACTTC.